A single sample is the source of the 7 T cell receptor beta chains below, sequenced in a study of T cells in Graves' hyperthyroidism and ophthalmopathy. There were TCR beta CDR3 regions amplified from RNA transcripts. A first-round RT-PCR of the TCR CDR3 used the HTBI primer set. Each CDR3 protein gets one entry after TCRdb re-called the multiplex PCR reads with MiXCR. Among 300,000 to 400,000 distinct CDR3 sequences listed, around 13% were seen once. Sequences were obtained from blood. The receptor set was obtained from a woman in her sixties or seventies with Graves' hyperthyroidism.

There are many counts of this clonotype. The J gene is TRBJ2-1, the V gene TRBV12-3 or TRBV12-4, with 9 bases matching TRBD1. The CDR3 length is 13 residues. V gave up 7 bases and J gave up 9 bases; unmatched junction bases: 7. The CDR3 loop reads CASTEQGAVEQFF. For the CDR3, the DNA is TGTGCCAGCACCGAACAGGGGGCGGTTGAGCAGTTCTTC.

This clonotype was recorded many times. The V call is TRBV30, the J call TRBJ2-2; weak D call: TRBD2 (6 bases). The length of the CDR3 is 12 residues. Trimming took off 5 bases at V and 6 bases at J, with 10 bases between the two ends. Germline loops: CDR1 GTSNPN, CDR2 SVGIG (reference sequence). CDR3 bases: TGTGCCTGGGGGGACTCCCCCGGGGAGCTGTTTTTT. Amino acids: CAWGDSPGELFF. Complete variable domain (other parts from reference TRBV30 and TRBJ2-2): SQTIHQWPATLVQPVGSPLSLECTVEGTSNPNLYWYRQAAGRGLQLLFYSVGIGQISSEVPQNLSASRPQDRQFILSSKKLLLSDSGFYLCAWGDSPGELFFGEGSRLTVL.

In its sample, this clonotype was seen once. A clone one base away is much larger, so this may be a read error. The J gene is TRBJ1-5, the V gene TRBV20-1, with D possibly TRBD1 on 5 matching bases. The CDR3 length is 17 residues. Germline CDR1 reads DFQATT; CDR2 reads SNEGSKA (reference sequence). The CDR3 nucleotides read TGCAGTGCTAGAGATGCCCGCGGGGGTAGCAGCAATCAGCCCAAGCATTTT. This codes for CSARDARGGSSNQPKHF.

This clonotype was detected ten times or more. The gene calls are TRBV20-1 and TRBJ2-1; 7 nucleotides line up with TRBD2. The junction had 4 bases not matched to a gene; V was cut back by 2 bases and J by 3 bases. The germline V gene has CDR1 DFQATT and CDR2 SNEGSKA (reference sequence). The CDR3 runs 14 residues. The CDR3 nucleotides read TGCAGTGCTAGATGGCTAGCGGACTACAATGAGCAGTTCTTC. Translation: CSARWLADYNEQFF.

Ten or more counts support this clonotype. This chain connects TRBV5-1 to TRBJ1-2, with D unresolved. V lost 4 bases and J lost 5, with 21 bases in between. The CDR3 totals 16 residues. Looked up from germline, CDR1 is SGHRS and CDR2 is YFSETQ. This chain's CDR3 is CASSPEGTGRGYGYTF. CDR3 bases: TGCGCCAGCAGCCCGGAGGGCACCGGCAGAGGGTATGGCTACACCTTC.

This clonotype showed up many times. The chain recombines TRBV7-3 with TRBJ2-7; tentatively, D is TRBD1 or TRBD2 (5 bases each). Germline CDR1 reads SGHTA; CDR2 reads FQGTGA. The CDR3 extends over 15 amino acids. The V and J ends lost 5 bases and 1 base respectively, with 15 bases between them. In DNA, the CDR3 is TGTGCCAGCAGCCCATCATCCGGGACGTCCTACGAGCAGTACTTC. As protein: CASSPSSGTSYEQYF.

This clonotype was counted many times. J is TRBJ1-4 and V is TRBV28, with D tentatively TRBD1 (6 bases). Trimming removed 4 bases from V and 2 bases from J, with 17 bases in between. This CDR3 spans 17 amino acids. Per germline, CDR1 MDHEN and CDR2 SYDVKM. The CDR3 sequence is CASSSRWTVSTNEKLFF. CDR3 bases: TGTGCCAGCAGTTCCCGATGGACAGTCTCGACTAATGAAAAACTGTTTTTT.